The 16 T cell receptor beta chains presented below share a single source sample, sequenced in a study of cytomegalovirus exposure and HLA in healthy donors. The PCR made use of 60 Vbeta and 13 Jbeta primers. The table came from immunoSEQ multiplex PCR; TCRdb's copy has only in-frame clones and leaves some out. The table for this sample gives approximately 180,000 clones. Input material: PBMCs. Receptors originate from a man aged 25 to 45 in good health and CMV-seronegative.

V gene TRBV7-6 combines with J gene TRBJ1-2; TRBD1 aligns across 10 bases. This CDR3 contains 16 residues. CDR1 SGHVS and CDR2 FNYEAQ come from the germline V gene. Trimming cost V 2 bases and J 6 bases; bases outside gene matches: 9. CDR3 coding DNA: TGTGCCAGCAGCTTACTTCGGGACAGGGGAAGTGATGGCTACACCTTC. Translated: CASSLLRDRGSDGYTF.

The chain's CDR3 is CASSLLSGGTYEQYF. The CDR3 DNA sequence: TGCGCCAGCAGCTTGCTGAGCGGAGGGACCTACGAGCAGTACTTC. The V gene is TRBV5-1, the J gene TRBJ2-7; D is perhaps TRBD2 (6 bases). This CDR3 contains 15 residues. Germline CDR1 is SGHRS and CDR2 is YFSETQ. V was shortened by 1 base and J by 2 bases, with 13 bases between the two germline ends.

V gene TRBV5-1 combines with J gene TRBJ2-3; 7 bases agree with TRBD1. Trimming cost V 3 bases and J 0 bases; bases outside gene matches: 1. CDR1 and CDR2 from the germline V gene are SGHRS and YFSETQ. The CDR3 covers 14 residues. In DNA form, the CDR3 reads TGCGCCAGCAGCTGGGACAGCAGCACAGATACGCAGTATTTT. Translation gives CASSWDSSTDTQYF.

The rearrangement links TRBV7-2 to TRBJ1-1; possibly TRBD1 for D (6 bases). V lost 7 bases and J lost 4, with 16 bases in between. Germline lookup yields CDR1 SGHTA and CDR2 FQGNSA. The CDR3 consists of 14 residues. The CDR3 loop reads CASNPTGLVTEAFF. The CDR3 DNA is TGTGCCAGCAACCCAACAGGGTTGGTCACTGAAGCTTTCTTT.

The rearrangement uses TRBV30 and TRBJ2-5, with 9 bases identical to TRBD1. Germline values: CDR1 GTSNPN, CDR2 SVGIG (reference sequence). This CDR3 contains 12 residues. CDR3 sequence: CAFIDRGETQYF. The CDR3 nucleotides are TGTGCTTTTATTGACAGGGGGGAGACCCAGTACTTC.

This rearrangement joins TRBV5-6 to TRBJ2-1; weak D call: TRBD2 (6 bases). CDR1 is SGHDT and CDR2 is YYEEEE in the germline V gene. Trimming pared 1 base from V and 4 bases from J, leaving 18 bases between. This CDR3 contains 17 residues. CDR3 sequence: CASSLTGTFGVYNEQFF. CDR3 coding DNA: TGTGCCAGCAGCTTGACTGGGACTTTTGGGGTTTACAATGAGCAGTTCTTC. Together with reference TRBV5-6 and TRBJ2-1, the CDR3 gives the full variable domain: DAGVTQSPTHLIKTRGQQVTLRCSPKSGHDTVSWYQQALGQGPQFIFQYYEEEERQRGNFPDRFSGHQFPNYSSELNVNALLLGDSALYLCASSLTGTFGVYNEQFFGPGTRLTVL.

The genes are TRBV30 and TRBJ2-5, with a weak D call TRBD1 (6 bases). The CDR3 consists of 14 residues. The V end lost 1 base, the J end lost 11 bases, and 20 bases lay between the germline ends. The germline V gene encodes CDR1 GTSNPN and CDR2 SVGIG (reference sequence). CDR3 DNA: TGTGCCTGGAGTGAGAACAGGGTGCAAGGGGAGCAGTACTTC. This encodes CAWSENRVQGEQYF.

The genes are TRBV11-3 and TRBJ2-5; a possible D gene is TRBD2 (6 bases). Trimming pared 4 bases from V and 0 bases from J, leaving 12 bases between. This CDR3 has 15 amino acids. Germline assignment: CDR1 SGHNT and CDR2 YENEEA. CDR3 in amino acids: CASSWLGGNQETQYF. In DNA form, the CDR3 reads TGTGCCAGCAGCTGGCTCGGGGGTAACCAAGAGACCCAGTACTTC.

V and J are TRBV9 and TRBJ2-3; weak D call: TRBD1 (6 bases). Germline V gene data show CDR1 as SGDLS and CDR2 as YYNGEE. The CDR3 has 15 amino acids. Trimming removed 0 bases from V and 3 bases from J, with 11 bases in between. DNA of the CDR3: TGTGCCAGCAGCGTAGTTATGGGGGCAACAGATACGCAGTATTTT. Amino acids: CASSVVMGATDTQYF. The full variable domain, with the rest looked up from reference TRBV9 and TRBJ2-3, is DSGVTQTPKHLITATGQRVTLRCSPRSGDLSVYWYQQSLDQGLQFLIQYYNGEERAKGNILERFSAQQFPDLHSELNLSSLELGDSALYFCASSVVMGATDTQYFGPGTRLTVL.

A remark on this clone: One junction end disagrees with the germline gene, perhaps due to a read error. This chain connects TRBV30 to TRBJ2-7; D possibly corresponds to TRBD1 (5 bases). The CDR3 length is 14 residues. The germline CDR1 and CDR2 sequences are GTSNPN and SVGIG (reference sequence). In DNA, the CDR3 is TGTGCCTGGAGTGTACGTCGAAAGGGGTACGGGCAGTACTTC. It is translated as CAWSVRRKGYGQYF.

The chain combines TRBV29-1 with TRBJ1-5; no firm D call. The CDR3 runs to 16 residues. Germline V gene lookup returns CDR1 SQVTM and CDR2 ANQGSEA. Trimming removed 3 bases from V and 4 bases from J, with 19 bases in between. DNA for the CDR3: TGCAGCGTTGATATGTCCAGGACGAGGGCAAATCAGCCCCAGCATTTT. Its translation is CSVDMSRTRANQPQHF.

Notes on this clone: Other nucleotide sequences from this sample produce the same CDR3. The chain couples TRBV18 to TRBJ2-7, with TRBD1 matching 7 bases. V lost 3 bases and J lost 0; bases outside the gene matches: 2. From germline, CDR1 is KGHSH and CDR2 LQKENI. This CDR3 has 14 residues. CDR3 in DNA: TGTGCCAGCTCACCGAGGGACAGCTCCTACGAGCAGTACTTC. Its translation: CASSPRDSSYEQYF. Full variable domain (missing parts from reference TRBV18 and TRBJ2-7): NAGVMQNPRHLVRRRGQEARLRCSPMKGHSHVYWYRQLPEEGLKFMVYLQKENIIDESGMPKERFSAEFPKEGPSILRIQQVVRGDSAAYFCASSPRDSSYEQYFGPGTRLTVT.

The V and J genes are TRBV27 and TRBJ2-5; no reliable D call. V was shortened by 3 bases and J by 0 bases, with 5 bases between the two germline ends. Germline V CDR1 and CDR2: MNHEY, SMNVEV (reference sequence). The CDR3 extends over 13 amino acids. This chain's CDR3 is CASSFDYQETQYF. In nucleotides, the CDR3 is TGTGCCAGCAGTTTTGACTACCAAGAGACCCAGTACTTC.

V gene TRBV5-1 combines with J gene TRBJ2-2, with TRBD1 identical over 7 bases. The CDR3 runs to 14 residues. The V segment lost 0 bases and the J segment 7 bases; nucleotides outside the gene matches: 3. The V gene's germline CDR1 is SGHRS and CDR2 YFSETQ. CDR3 residues: CASSLAGGIGELFF. In DNA, the CDR3 is TGCGCCAGCAGCTTGGCAGGGGGTATCGGGGAGCTGTTTTTT. Supplemented by reference TRBV5-1 and TRBJ2-2, the full variable domain reads KAGVTQTPRYLIKTRGQQVTLSCSPISGHRSVSWYQQTPGQGLQFLFEYFSETQRNKGNFPGRFSGRQFSNSRSEMNVSTLELGDSALYLCASSLAGGIGELFFGEGSRLTVL.

The chain uses TRBV7-6 and TRBJ2-2, with 8 bases matching TRBD1. The CDR3 covers 17 residues. V lost 3 bases to trimming and J lost 1 base; unmatched junction nucleotides: 7. Germline CDR1 SGHVS, CDR2 FNYEAQ. The CDR3 spells CASSLVTGTGNTGELFF. In DNA, the CDR3 is TGTGCCAGCAGCTTGGTTACCGGGACAGGGAACACCGGGGAGCTGTTTTTT.

This sequence joins TRBV27 and TRBJ2-7, with 9 nucleotides matching TRBD1. The CDR3 extends over 18 amino acids. After removal of 5 bases from V and 6 bases from J, the junction contained 20 bases not matched to a gene. The germline gives CDR1 MNHEY, CDR2 SMNVEV (reference sequence). CDR3 loop: CASSPLSIRDRASSEQYF. The CDR3 DNA follows: TGTGCCAGCAGTCCTCTCTCCATCCGGGACAGGGCCTCATCCGAGCAGTACTTC.